This TCR beta chain was recovered during a study of T and B cells in COVID-19 patients. About the study: Of roughly 22 active-infection patients, some 11 were critically ill with mechanical ventilation or extracorporeal membrane oxygenation.

BIOMED2 TRB-A/B primer pools were used in multiplex TRB PCR. TCRdb analysed the multiplex PCR reads with MiXCR anew, one entry per CDR3 protein. The repertoire holds 20,000 or so distinct CDR3 sequences, with 36% as singletons. Study findings and constraints: The recovered cohort had around 2,000 exclusive TCR clusters, including 30 or so low generation probability clusters. Highly clonal in active COVID-19, TRB repertoires exceeded healthy-donor diversity and richness at recovery.

Note on this clonotype: Its antigen is currently unknown.

The CDR3 loop spans 14 amino acids. V was shortened by 3 bases and J by 2 bases, with 10 bases between the two germline ends. TRB was amplified from approximately 250-500 ng of blood genomic DNA. The gene calls are TRBV12-3 or TRBV12-4 and TRBJ1-1; no firm D call. Input material: blood. The source of this sequence is a human donor with active COVID-19. CDR3 in DNA: TGTGCCAGCAGTTTTGGTCGGGGAAACACTGAAGCTTTCTTT. Translation gives CASSFGRGNTEAFF.